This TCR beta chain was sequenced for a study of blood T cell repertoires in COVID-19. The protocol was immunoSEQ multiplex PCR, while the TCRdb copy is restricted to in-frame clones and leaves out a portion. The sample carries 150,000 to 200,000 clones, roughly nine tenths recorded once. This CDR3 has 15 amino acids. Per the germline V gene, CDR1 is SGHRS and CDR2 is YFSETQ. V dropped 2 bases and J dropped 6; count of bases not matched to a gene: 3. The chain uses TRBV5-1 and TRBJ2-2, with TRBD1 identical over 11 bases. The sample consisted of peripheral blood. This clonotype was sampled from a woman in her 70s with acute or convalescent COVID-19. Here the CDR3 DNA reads TGCGCCAGCAGCTTTAAGGGACAGGGGGCCGGGGAGCTGTTTTTT. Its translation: CASSFKGQGAGELFF.